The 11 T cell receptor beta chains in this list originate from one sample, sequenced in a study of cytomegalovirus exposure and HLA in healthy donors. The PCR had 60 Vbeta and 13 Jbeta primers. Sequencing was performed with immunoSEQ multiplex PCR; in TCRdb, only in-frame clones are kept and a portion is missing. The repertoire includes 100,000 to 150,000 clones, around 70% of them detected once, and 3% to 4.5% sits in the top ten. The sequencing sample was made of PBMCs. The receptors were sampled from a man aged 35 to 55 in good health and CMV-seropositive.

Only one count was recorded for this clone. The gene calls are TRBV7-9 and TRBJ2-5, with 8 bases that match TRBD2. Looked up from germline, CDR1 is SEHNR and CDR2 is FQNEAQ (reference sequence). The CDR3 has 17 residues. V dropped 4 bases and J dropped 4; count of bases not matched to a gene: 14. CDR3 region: CASSSTGSGRMGETQYF. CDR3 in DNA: TGTGCCAGCAGCTCAACGGGAAGCGGGAGAATGGGAGAGACCCAGTACTTC. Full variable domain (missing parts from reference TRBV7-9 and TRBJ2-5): DTGVSQNPRHKITKRGQNVTFRCDPISEHNRLYWYRQTLGQGPEFLTYFQNEAQLEKSRLLSDRFSAERPKGSFSTLEIQRTEQGDSAMYLCASSSTGSGRMGETQYFGPGTRLLVL.

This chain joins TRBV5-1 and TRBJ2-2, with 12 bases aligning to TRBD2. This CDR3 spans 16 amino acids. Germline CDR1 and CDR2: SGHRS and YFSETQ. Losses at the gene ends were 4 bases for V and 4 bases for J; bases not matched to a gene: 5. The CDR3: CASSRLAGVGTGELFF. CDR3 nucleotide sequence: TGCGCCAGCAGCAGACTAGCGGGAGTTGGCACCGGGGAGCTGTTTTTT.

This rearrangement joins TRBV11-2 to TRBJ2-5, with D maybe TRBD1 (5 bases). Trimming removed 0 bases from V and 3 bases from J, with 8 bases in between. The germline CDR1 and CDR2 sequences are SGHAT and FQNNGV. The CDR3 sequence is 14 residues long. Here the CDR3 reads CASSLEAREETQYF. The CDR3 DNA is TGTGCCAGCAGCTTAGAGGCCAGGGAAGAGACCCAGTACTTC.

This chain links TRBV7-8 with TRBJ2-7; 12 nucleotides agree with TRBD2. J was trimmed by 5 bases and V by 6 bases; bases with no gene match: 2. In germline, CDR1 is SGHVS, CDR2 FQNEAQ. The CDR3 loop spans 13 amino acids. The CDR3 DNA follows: TGTGCCAGCAGACTAGCGGGAGGCCACGAGCAGTACTTC. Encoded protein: CASRLAGGHEQYF.

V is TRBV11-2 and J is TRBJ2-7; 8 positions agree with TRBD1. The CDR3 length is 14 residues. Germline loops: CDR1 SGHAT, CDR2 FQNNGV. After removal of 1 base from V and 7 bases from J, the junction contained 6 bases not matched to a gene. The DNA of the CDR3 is TGTGCCAGCAGCTTAGGGACAGGGTCGGGGGAGCAGTACTTC. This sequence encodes CASSLGTGSGEQYF.

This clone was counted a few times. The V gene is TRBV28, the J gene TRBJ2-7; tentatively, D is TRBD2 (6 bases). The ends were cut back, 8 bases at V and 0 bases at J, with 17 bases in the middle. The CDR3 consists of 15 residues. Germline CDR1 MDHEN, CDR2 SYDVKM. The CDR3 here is CASDSTSDPSYEQYF. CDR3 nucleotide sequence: TGTGCCAGCGACTCGACTAGTGACCCCTCCTACGAGCAGTACTTC.

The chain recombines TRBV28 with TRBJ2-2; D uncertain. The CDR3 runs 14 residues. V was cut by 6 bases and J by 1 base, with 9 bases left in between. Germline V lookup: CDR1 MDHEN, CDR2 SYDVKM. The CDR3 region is CASRAAVNTGELFF. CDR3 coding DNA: TGTGCCAGCAGGGCGGCAGTGAACACCGGGGAGCTGTTTTTT. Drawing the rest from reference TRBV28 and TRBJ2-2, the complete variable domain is DVKVTQSSRYLVKRTGEKVFLECVQDMDHENMFWYRQDPGLGLRLIYFSYDVKMKEKGDIPEGYSVSREKKERFSLILESASTNQTSMYLCASRAAVNTGELFFGEGSRLTVL.

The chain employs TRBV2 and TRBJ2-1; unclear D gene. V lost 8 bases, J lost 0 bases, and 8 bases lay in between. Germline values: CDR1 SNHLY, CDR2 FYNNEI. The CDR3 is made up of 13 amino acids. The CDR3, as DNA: TGTGCCAGCGATCCTAGCTCCTACAATGAGCAGTTCTTC. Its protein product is CASDPSSYNEQFF. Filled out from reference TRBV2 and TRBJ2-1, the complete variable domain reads EPEVTQTPSHQVTQMGQEVILRCVPISNHLYFYWYRQILGQKVEFLVSFYNNEISEKSEIFDDQFSVERPDGSNFTLKIRSTKLEDSAMYFCASDPSSYNEQFFGPGTRLTVL.

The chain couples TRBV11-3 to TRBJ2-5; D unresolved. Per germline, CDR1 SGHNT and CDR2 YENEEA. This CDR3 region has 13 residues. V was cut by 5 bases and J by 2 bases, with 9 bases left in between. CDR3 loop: CASSRRAQETQYF. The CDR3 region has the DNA TGTGCCAGCAGCCGAAGAGCACAAGAGACCCAGTACTTC. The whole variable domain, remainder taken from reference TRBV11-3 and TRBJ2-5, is EAGVVQSPRYKIIEKKQPVAFWCNPISGHNTLYWYLQNLGQGPELLIRYENEEAVDDSQLPKDRFSAERLKGVDSTLKIQPAELGDSAVYLCASSRRAQETQYFGPGTRLLVL.

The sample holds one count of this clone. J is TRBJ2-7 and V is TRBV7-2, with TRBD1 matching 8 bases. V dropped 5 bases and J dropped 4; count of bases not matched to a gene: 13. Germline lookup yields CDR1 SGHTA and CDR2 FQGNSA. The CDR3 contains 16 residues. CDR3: CASSASWQGAVYEQYF. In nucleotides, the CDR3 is TGTGCCAGCAGCGCCTCCTGGCAGGGGGCTGTTTACGAGCAGTACTTC.

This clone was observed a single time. CDR3 DNA: TGTGCCAGCAGCCCGGACAGCTATAATTCACCCCTCCACTTT. Its translation is CASSPDSYNSPLHF. This chain links TRBV5-4 with TRBJ1-6, with D possibly being TRBD1 (6 bases). V lost 4 bases and J 3 bases, leaving 8 bases between the germline ends. The germline V gene has CDR1 SGHNT and CDR2 YYREEE (reference sequence). CDR3 size: 14 residues.